Described below is a single TCR beta chain sequence and its context. Antigen unknown. Germline CDR1 and CDR2: MNHEY and SVGAGI. The CDR3 length is 15 residues. With 6 bases clipped from V and 8 bases from J, the junction kept 16 bases outside the gene matches. Clones were sequenced by immunoSEQ multiplex PCR, and TCRdb holds only the in-frame ones, with some missing. The data show about 2 million clones, 95% seen once. This sample stems from a study of shared clonotypes between healthy human individuals. Study-level points and caveats: On the whole, naive subsets had larger estimated richness than memory subsets had.

Sequencing was done on a sample of naive CD4+ T cells sorted from blood. Subset of the sample: CD45RA+ positively selected. The V call is TRBV6-5, the J call TRBJ2-7; TRBD2 aligns across 7 bases. The TCR comes from a man aged 18 to 30 in good health. CDR3 protein: CASSGSGTKNRKQYF. The CDR3 coding sequence is TGTGCCAGCAGCGGCTCCGGGACTAAGAATCGGAAGCAGTACTTC.